The present TCR beta chain was sequenced within a study of T-cell memory formation after mild COVID-19. The CDR3 sequence is 15 residues long. V was shortened by 5 bases and J by 0 bases, with 14 bases between the two germline ends. Germline loops: CDR1 SGHTA, CDR2 FQGNSA. TCRdb reanalysed the 5' RACE reads using MiXCR and keeps one entry per CDR3 protein. There are about 360,000 distinct CDR3 sequences in the sample; roughly an eighth occur only once, and under 25% lies in the top ten. Sequencing was performed on PBMCs or a T cell subset sorted from them (not recorded which). J is TRBJ2-7 and V is TRBV7-2; D perhaps matches TRBD1 (6 bases). The clonotype was recovered from a man younger than 35 who had mild COVID-19 (a few samples of this study predate the infection). Cell type and time point are not known. CDR3 in DNA: TGTGCCAGCAGCCCCGAAGGGACACACTCCTACGAGCAGTACTTC. Protein: CASSPEGTHSYEQYF.